The rows below give T cell receptor beta chains drawn from one sample of a study of early T cells in non-severe SARS-CoV-2 infection. TCRdb re-called the 5' RACE reads through MiXCR, storing one row per CDR3 protein. Of tens of thousands of distinct CDR3 sequences in the sample, about 14% were seen once. Sequences were obtained from whole blood. The receptors stem from an adult who was a healthcare worker with PCR-confirmed SARS-CoV-2 infection or an uninfected control (not recorded which). The CDR3 runs from the conserved cysteine through the conserved F or W. D genes are given only for firm matches. Size is stated for part of the rows, as once, few or many counts, or as a class when the clone is expanded.

abundance,v_gene,d_gene,j_gene,CDR3aa,CDR3nt
many,TRBV18,TRBD2,TRBJ2-2,CASSPGTTHTGELFF,TGTGCCAGCTCACCTGGGACTACCCACACCGGGGAGCTGTTTTTT
NA,TRBV7-6,NA,TRBJ2-7,CASSSLGGYGNEQYF,TGTGCCAGCAGCTCGCTGGGGGGATACGGAAACGAGCAGTACTTC
few,TRBV29-1,TRBD2,TRBJ2-5,CSVGAGGVSETQYF,TGCAGCGTTGGGGCCGGGGGGGTTTCAGAGACCCAGTACTTC
many,TRBV29-1,NA,TRBJ1-1,CSVELLLTTEAFF,TGCAGCGTTGAATTGCTCTTAACCACTGAAGCTTTCTTT
many,TRBV6-2/TRBV6-3,TRBD2,TRBJ2-1,CASRKGLAGGWNEQFF,TGTGCCAGCCGAAAGGGACTAGCGGGAGGTTGGAATGAGCAGTTCTTC
many,TRBV7-9,NA,TRBJ2-3,CASSRDSSTDTQYF,TGTGCCAGCAGCAGGGACTCGAGCACAGATACGCAGTATTTT
NA,TRBV7-9,NA,TRBJ1-4,CASSPPPGALTNEKLFF,TGTGCCAGCAGCCCGCCGCCCGGGGCATTAACTAATGAAAAACTGTTTTTT
few,TRBV29-1,NA,TRBJ2-5,CSAAQGTSQETQYF,TGCAGCGCCGCCCAGGGGACTTCACAAGAGACCCAGTACTTC
NA,TRBV18,TRBD1,TRBJ2-3,CASSPPKGQGADTQYF,TGTGCCAGCTCCCCCCCCAAGGGACAGGGGGCAGATACGCAGTATTTT
many,TRBV19,NA,TRBJ1-5,CASSSGQQPQHF,TGTGCCAGTAGTTCAGGGCAACAGCCCCAGCATTTT
many,TRBV7-6,TRBD2,TRBJ2-5,CASSFSGGEETQYF,TGTGCCAGCAGCTTTAGCGGGGGAGAAGAGACCCAGTACTTC
few,TRBV5-3,NA,TRBJ1-3,CARSFRESSGNTIYF,TGTGCCAGAAGCTTCCGGGAGAGCTCTGGAAACACCATATATTTT
many,TRBV18,NA,TRBJ2-7,CASSLGTGSYEQYF,TGTGCCAGCTCACTTGGGACCGGTTCCTACGAGCAGTACTTC
NA,TRBV5-6,NA,TRBJ2-1,CASSLPPPSDYYNEQFF,TGTGCCAGCAGCTTGCCCCCCCCCAGCGACTACTACAATGAGCAGTTCTTC
NA,TRBV12-3/TRBV12-4,NA,TRBJ2-6,CASPGSGAKVLTF,TGTGCCAGCCCTGGCTCTGGGGCCAAGGTCCTGACTTTC
NA,TRBV10-1,NA,TRBJ2-3,CASSKGQTRDTQYF,TGCGCCAGCAGCAAGGGCCAAACACGGGATACGCAGTATTTT
few,TRBV4-1,TRBD2,TRBJ2-7,CASSQGWSGINEQYF,TGCGCCAGCAGCCAAGGATGGAGCGGGATAAACGAGCAGTACTTC
NA,TRBV7-9,NA,TRBJ2-3,CASRDGITDTQYF,TGTGCCAGCAGGGACGGAATCACAGATACGCAGTATTTT
NA,TRBV3-1,TRBD1,TRBJ2-1,CASSPAGQGIYNEQFF,TGTGCCAGCAGCCCGGCTGGACAGGGTATCTACAATGAGCAGTTCTTC
many,TRBV4-2,NA,TRBJ2-1,CASSQEWTDNEQFF,TGTGCCAGCAGCCAAGAATGGACCGACAATGAGCAGTTCTTC
many,TRBV10-2,NA,TRBJ2-5,CASSFPRPPQETQYF,TGCGCCAGCAGTTTCCCAAGGCCTCCCCAAGAGACCCAGTACTTC
few,TRBV3-1,TRBD2,TRBJ2-3,CASSQESWTSGGNRLQYF,TGTGCCAGCAGCCAAGAAAGCTGGACTAGCGGGGGGAACCGGTTGCAGTATTTT
NA,TRBV20-1,NA,TRBJ2-7,CSATTGDSSYEQYF,TGCAGTGCCACGACGGGGGACTCCAGCTACGAGCAGTACTTC
NA,TRBV20-1,NA,TRBJ2-1,CSAGRGTYNEQFF,TGCAGTGCTGGGAGGGGGACTTACAATGAGCAGTTCTTC
NA,TRBV7-9,TRBD1,TRBJ1-6,CASSDGQGHSPLHF,TGTGCCAGCAGCGACGGACAGGGTCATTCACCCCTCCACTTT
few,TRBV29-1,TRBD2,TRBJ2-1,CSVGRLAGSSYNEQFF,TGCAGCGTTGGGAGGCTAGCGGGAAGCTCCTACAATGAGCAGTTCTTC
few,TRBV28,NA,TRBJ2-2,CASSLRSNTGELFF,TGTGCCAGCAGTTTGCGGTCGAACACCGGGGAGCTGTTTTTT
few,TRBV19,TRBD2,TRBJ2-2,CASRAGLASTGELFF,TGTGCCAGCAGGGCGGGACTAGCTAGTACCGGGGAGCTGTTTTTT
NA,TRBV5-1,NA,TRBJ2-7,CASRQDSSYEQYF,TGCGCCAGCCGACAGGATAGCTCCTACGAGCAGTACTTC
NA,TRBV2,NA,TRBJ2-3,CASEGKLSTDTQYF,TGTGCCAGCGAAGGGAAGCTTAGCACAGATACGCAGTATTTT
NA,TRBV20-1,NA,TRBJ1-2,CSAADTYGYTF,TGCAGTGCTGCCGACACCTATGGCTACACCTTC
NA,TRBV6-5,TRBD2,TRBJ2-3,CASQRDTFTDTQYF,TGTGCCAGTCAGCGGGATACATTCACAGATACGCAGTATTTT
many,TRBV2,NA,TRBJ1-2,CASSGGGANYGYTF,TGTGCCAGCAGTGGGGGGGGAGCTAACTATGGCTACACCTTC
many,TRBV2,NA,TRBJ2-3,CASWGASSADTQYF,TGTGCCAGCTGGGGGGCTAGCTCTGCAGATACGCAGTATTTT
many,TRBV11-2,TRBD1,TRBJ2-7,CASSSGTGNYEQYF,TGTGCCAGCAGCTCCGGGACAGGAAACTACGAGCAGTACTTC
many,TRBV6-4,NA,TRBJ1-6,CASSESANSPLHF,TGTGCCAGCAGTGAGTCAGCTAATTCACCCCTCCACTTT
NA,TRBV5-1,NA,TRBJ2-2,CASSLRDTNTGELFF,TGCGCCAGCAGCCTCCGGGACACCAACACCGGGGAGCTGTTTTTT
many,TRBV10-3,TRBD2,TRBJ2-7,CAISRSGSSYEQYF,TGTGCCATCAGTAGAAGCGGGAGCTCCTACGAGCAGTACTTC
NA,TRBV12-3/TRBV12-4,TRBD1,TRBJ1-5,CASSQRTGVNQPQHF,TGTGCCAGCAGTCAACGGACAGGGGTTAATCAGCCCCAGCATTTT